Presented here are 8 T cell receptor beta chains from one specimen sequenced in a study of blood T cell repertoires in COVID-19 (dated by TCRdb to the early 2020s). Libraries were constructed by the immunoSEQ multiplex PCR assay. Held by TCRdb, this immuneACCESS table contains in-frame sequences only and omits some clones. Under half of the omission traces to an unresolved V gene where checked; the cause of the rest is unknown. The sample yields about 260,000 clones; over 70% were counted once. Approximately 10% of the sample rests with the top ten. Material for sequencing was peripheral blood. All receptors come from a woman in her seventies with COVID-19, enrolled during active disease.

The gene calls are TRBV24-1 and TRBJ2-3; 7 bases match TRBD1. V shed 3 bases, J shed 4 bases, and the junction held 12 bases outside the gene matches. This CDR3 comprises 17 residues. Germline-derived CDR1 and CDR2 are KGHDR and SFDVKD. The CDR3 sequence: CATSDPKTGPDPDTQYF. The CDR3, as DNA: TGTGCCACCAGTGATCCCAAGACAGGGCCAGACCCAGATACGCAGTATTTT.

The chain links TRBV25-1 to TRBJ2-1; TRBD2 is a possible D gene (6 bases). CDR1 and CDR2 from the germline V gene are MGHDK and SYGVNS. This CDR3 contains 16 residues. Between the trimmed V and J ends, which lost 0 bases and 7 bases, there was a span of 16 bases. CDR3 residues: CASSEYGGKEGNEQFF. The CDR3 region has the DNA TGTGCCAGCAGTGAATATGGTGGGAAGGAGGGGAATGAGCAGTTCTTC.

This chain uses TRBV5-6 with TRBJ1-5; TRBD1 matches at 7 bases. Unmatched junction bases numbered 2, after V lost 0 bases and J lost 2 bases. The CDR3 totals 15 residues. Per germline, CDR1 SGHDT and CDR2 YYEEEE. CDR3 DNA: TGTGCCAGCAGCTTGGCCGGACAGGGCAATCAGCCCCAGCATTTT. Translation: CASSLAGQGNQPQHF. Variable domain in full (rest from reference TRBV5-6 and TRBJ1-5): DAGVTQSPTHLIKTRGQQVTLRCSPKSGHDTVSWYQQALGQGPQFIFQYYEEEERQRGNFPDRFSGHQFPNYSSELNVNALLLGDSALYLCASSLAGQGNQPQHFGDGTRLSIL.

This clone was picked up one time. The J gene is TRBJ1-5, the V gene TRBV27; 11 bases are a match to TRBD1. After removal of 5 bases from V and 6 bases from J, the junction contained 12 bases not matched to a gene. This CDR3 region has 17 residues. CDR1 and CDR2 from the germline V gene are MNHEY and SMNVEV (reference sequence). CDR3 coding DNA: TGTGCCAGCAGTATTAGGGCTTGGGACAGGGGGATTCAGCCCCAGCATTTT. Amino acid sequence: CASSIRAWDRGIQPQHF.

This clone appeared a few times. The CDR3 DNA reads as TGTGCCACCAGCCTAAGCTTAGGTTCAGGGCCCCAGCATTTT. Translated: CATSLSLGSGPQHF. This chain uses TRBV15 with TRBJ1-5; unclear D gene. The V gene lost 5 bases and the J gene lost 9 bases, with 17 bases spanning the gap. CDR3 length: 14 residues. Germline V gives CDR1 LNHNV, CDR2 YYDKDF (reference sequence).

The V gene is TRBV27, the J gene TRBJ2-1, with 9 bases lining up with TRBD2. The CDR3 is made up of 18 amino acids. Germline V lookup: CDR1 MNHEY, CDR2 SMNVEV (reference sequence). Losses at the gene ends were 0 bases for V and 2 bases for J; bases not matched to a gene: 8. The DNA for the CDR3 is TGTGCCAGCAGTTTATCGGTAGCGGGAGATATCCCCTACAATGAGCAGTTCTTC. Translation: CASSLSVAGDIPYNEQFF.

The sample holds one count of this clone. The chain uses TRBV28 and TRBJ2-2, with TRBD1 as a possible D gene (6 bases). This CDR3 contains 15 residues. CDR1 is MDHEN and CDR2 is SYDVKM in the germline V gene. V was trimmed by 2 bases and J by 4 bases, leaving 11 bases between them. The CDR3 loop reads CASSLPGTRTGELFF. The CDR3 DNA reads as TGTGCCAGCAGTTTACCCGGGACACGCACCGGGGAGCTGTTTTTT.

With regard to this clone: In this CDR3 the conserved last residue, phenylalanine or tryptophan, is missing, so a read error is likely. Because the CDR3's place on the DNA is in doubt, the DNA is left out and the CDR3 is given as listed by TCRdb. This sequence joins TRBV6-2 or TRBV6-3 and TRBJ1-5. The CDR3 is 13 residues long, ends included. The germline CDR1 and CDR2 sequences are MNHEY and SVGEGT. CDR3: CASSYSRDGGQVI.